The present T cell receptor (beta chain) was sequenced within a study of blood T cell repertoires in COVID-19. Overall study context: Donors in the United States, Italy and Spain gave samples during acute or convalescent COVID-19. In each case, the material was cDNA or gDNA derived from T cells, B-cell-depleted T cells, or PBMCs.

Produced via immunoSEQ multiplex PCR; TCRdb's table is partial and in-frame only. Of about 39,000 clones in the sample, roughly 85% were seen once. J lost 5 bases, V lost 5 bases, and 3 bases had no gene match. This CDR3 comprises 13 residues. CDR1 is LNHDA and CDR2 is SQIVND in the germline V gene (reference sequence). Sequencing was carried out using peripheral blood. The chain uses TRBV19 and TRBJ1-2; the match to TRBD1 covers 9 bases. The origin of this receptor is a human donor in a cohort sampled during active COVID-19. The CDR3 region is CASSLTGGYGYTF. The CDR3 DNA sequence: TGTGCCAGTAGTTTGACAGGGGGTTATGGCTACACCTTC.